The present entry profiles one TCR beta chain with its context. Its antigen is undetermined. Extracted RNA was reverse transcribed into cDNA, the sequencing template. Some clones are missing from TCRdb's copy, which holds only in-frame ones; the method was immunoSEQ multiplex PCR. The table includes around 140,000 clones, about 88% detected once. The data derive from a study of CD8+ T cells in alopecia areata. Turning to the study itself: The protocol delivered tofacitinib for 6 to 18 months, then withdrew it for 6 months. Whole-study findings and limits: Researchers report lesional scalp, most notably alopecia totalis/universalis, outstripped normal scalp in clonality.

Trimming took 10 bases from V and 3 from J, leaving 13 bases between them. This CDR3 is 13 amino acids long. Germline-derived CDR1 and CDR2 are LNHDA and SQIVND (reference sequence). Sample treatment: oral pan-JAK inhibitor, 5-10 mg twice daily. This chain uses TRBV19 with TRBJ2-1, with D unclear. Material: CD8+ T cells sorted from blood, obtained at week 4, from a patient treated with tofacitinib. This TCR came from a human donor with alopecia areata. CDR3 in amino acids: CATAPVNYNEQFF. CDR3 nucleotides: TGTGCCACGGCACCGGTTAACTACAATGAGCAGTTCTTC.